Presented here are 25 T cell receptor beta chains from one specimen sequenced in a study of T cells after yellow fever vaccination. TCRdb redid the calling of the 5' RACE reads with MiXCR, one entry per CDR3 protein. The data show around 590,000 distinct CDR3 sequences, about 12% seen once. Sequenced here: PBMCs, sampled on the day of the yellow fever booster vaccination. These receptors originate from a man aged 25-40 years who received the YFV17D yellow fever vaccine.

This clonotype showed up many times. The chain has TRBV5-1 and TRBJ1-3; D is perhaps TRBD1 (6 bases). Trimming took off 8 bases at V and 0 bases at J, with 15 bases between the two ends. In germline, CDR1 is SGHRS, CDR2 YFSETQ. The CDR3 totals 15 residues. The CDR3 here is CARGAVGSSGNTIYF. In nucleotides, the CDR3 is TGCGCCAGGGGGGCGGTTGGATCCTCTGGAAACACCATATATTTT.

The chain joins TRBV5-1 to TRBJ2-1; 10 nucleotides agree with TRBD2. The germline CDR1 and CDR2 sequences are SGHRS and YFSETQ. The CDR3 totals 17 residues. V shed 0 bases and J 8 bases; nucleotides not matched to a gene: 11. CDR3 loop: CASSLGTSGVPHDEQFF. The CDR3 DNA reads TGCGCCAGCAGCTTGGGGACTAGCGGCGTCCCGCACGATGAGCAGTTCTTC.

This clonotype appeared many times. The chain links TRBV5-1 to TRBJ1-1; D not resolved. The CDR3 consists of 13 residues. V was pared by 4 bases and J by 1 base, with 8 bases between. CDR1 is SGHRS, CDR2 YFSETQ, per germline. CDR3 residues: CASSLTRNTEAFF. The CDR3, as DNA: TGCGCCAGCAGCCTAACACGGAACACTGAAGCTTTCTTT.

V usage is TRBV20-1 and J usage is TRBJ2-5; 8 positions agree with TRBD2. Per germline, CDR1 DFQATT and CDR2 SNEGSKA (reference sequence). This CDR3 region has 14 residues. V lost 0 bases, J lost 4 bases, and 4 bases stayed unmatched. The DNA for the CDR3 is TGCAGTGCTAGAGATTACGGGAGGGGAGAGACCCAGTACTTC. Its translation is CSARDYGRGETQYF.

This clonotype has more than one count but fewer than ten. The chain is built from TRBV30 and TRBJ1-6; no definite D call. Trimming took off 0 bases at V and 8 bases at J, with 14 bases between the two ends. Germline V gene sequence: CDR1 GTSNPN, CDR2 SVGIG (reference sequence). This CDR3 has 15 amino acids. The CDR3, as DNA: TGTGCCTGGAGTGTCCCCGGGAGCGACTATTCACCCCTCCACTTT. It specifies CAWSVPGSDYSPLHF.

The chain combines TRBV20-1 with TRBJ2-7; 7 bases line up with TRBD1. J was trimmed by 6 bases and V by 0 bases; bases with no gene match: 5. Germline V lookup: CDR1 DFQATT, CDR2 SNEGSKA (reference sequence). The CDR3 loop spans 13 amino acids. The chain's CDR3 is CSARELNRGEQYF. The CDR3 DNA reads as TGCAGTGCTAGAGAACTGAACAGGGGCGAGCAGTACTTC.

This clonotype was detected only a few times. The chain uses TRBV29-1 and TRBJ1-2; D remains ambiguous. Germline loops: CDR1 SQVTM, CDR2 ANQGSEA. This CDR3 is 12 amino acids long. The V end lost 4 bases, the J end lost 0 bases, and 6 bases lay between the germline ends. CDR3 region: CSVGTANYGYTF. The CDR3 region has the DNA TGCAGCGTTGGGACGGCTAACTATGGCTACACCTTC.

This chain connects TRBV5-6 to TRBJ2-3, with TRBD2 identical over 10 bases. J was trimmed by 3 bases and V by 3 bases; bases with no gene match: 13. This CDR3 comprises 18 residues. Germline values: CDR1 SGHDT, CDR2 YYEEEE. The CDR3 loop reads CASSYLAGVTPRTDTQYF. DNA of the CDR3: TGTGCCAGCAGCTACCTAGCGGGAGTCACCCCCCGAACAGATACGCAGTATTTT. The complete variable domain, with remaining parts taken from reference TRBV5-6 and TRBJ2-3, reads DAGVTQSPTHLIKTRGQQVTLRCSPKSGHDTVSWYQQALGQGPQFIFQYYEEEERQRGNFPDRFSGHQFPNYSSELNVNALLLGDSALYLCASSYLAGVTPRTDTQYFGPGTRLTVL.

This clonotype came up a few times. V and J are TRBV29-1 and TRBJ2-1, with D tentatively TRBD1 or TRBD2 (5 bases each). Germline V gene data show CDR1 as SQVTM and CDR2 as ANQGSEA. V lost 2 bases, J lost 6 bases, and 8 bases lay in between. CDR3 size: 12 residues. CDR3 DNA: TGCAGCGTTGAAAAGGGACCCAATGAGCAGTTCTTC. Residues: CSVEKGPNEQFF.

The V call is TRBV11-2, the J call TRBJ2-5, with TRBD2 identical over 8 bases. The CDR3 has 15 residues. Germline loops: CDR1 SGHAT, CDR2 FQNNGV. The ends lost 8 bases at V and 1 base at J; junction bases unmatched: 9. The CDR3 here is CASAWGSGTQETQYF. In DNA, the CDR3 is TGTGCCAGCGCCTGGGGTAGCGGGACCCAAGAGACCCAGTACTTC.

This clonotype was detected only a few times. J is TRBJ1-1 and V is TRBV7-9, with TRBD1 as a possible D gene (6 bases). Trimming took off 5 bases at V and 1 base at J, with 8 bases between the two ends. Germline V gene data show CDR1 as SEHNR and CDR2 as FQNEAQ (reference sequence). CDR3 length: 13 amino acids. The CDR3 DNA reads as TGTGCCAGCAGCAAGGGGGAGAACACTGAAGCTTTCTTT. Protein product: CASSKGENTEAFF.

Turning to this clonotype: The junction departs from germline at one end; a sequencing error may be responsible. J is TRBJ2-5 and V is TRBV24-1; maybe TRBD2 (6 bases). Germline V gives CDR1 KGHDR, CDR2 SFDVKD. This CDR3 is built from 12 residues. CDR3 DNA sequence: TGTGCCACCAGTGTCCCCGGGGGTCATTTCTTCTTC. It yields the protein CATSVPGGHFFF.

In this sample, this clonotype turned up a few times. CDR3: CATSREGGRGYEQYF. DNA for the CDR3: TGTGCCACCAGCAGGGAGGGCGGGAGAGGCTACGAGCAGTACTTC. The J gene is TRBJ2-7, the V gene TRBV15, with 7 bases fitting TRBD2. Germline assignment: CDR1 LNHNV and CDR2 YYDKDF (reference sequence). The CDR3 covers 15 residues. The V gene end was trimmed by 3 bases and the J gene end by 3 bases; junction bases not matched to a gene: 8. Together with reference TRBV15 and TRBJ2-7, the CDR3 gives the full variable domain: DAMVIQNPRYQVTQFGKPVTLSCSQTLNHNVMYWYQQKSSQAPKLLFHYYDKDFNNEADTPDNFQSRRPNTSFCFLDIRSPGLGDTAMYLCATSREGGRGYEQYFGPGTRLTVT.

Regarding this clonotype: A much larger clonotype is one base distant, so this may be a read error. The chain recombines TRBV18 with TRBJ1-2; D unresolved. This CDR3 region has 13 residues. Looked up from germline, CDR1 is KGHSH and CDR2 is LQKENI. The CDR3 DNA sequence: TGTGCCAGCTCAATAAGACCCGGGGATGGCTGCACCTTC. This translates into CASSIRPGDGCTF. The full variable domain, in which reference TRBV18 and TRBJ1-2 provide the parts outside the CDR3, is NAGVMQNPRHLVRRRGQEARLRCSPMKGHSHVYWYRQLPEEGLKFMVYLQKENIIDESGMPKERFSAEFPKEGPSILRIQQVVRGDSAAYFCASSIRPGDGCTFGSGTRLTVV.

This clonotype was seen only a few times. This chain links TRBV7-9 with TRBJ2-3; possibly TRBD2 for D (6 bases). Trimming left V 2 bases short and J 5 bases short, with 14 bases between. Germline V gene sequence: CDR1 SEHNR, CDR2 FQNEAQ (reference sequence). The CDR3 covers 15 residues. The CDR3 loop is CASSLTGEAEDTQYF. The CDR3 DNA follows: TGTGCCAGCAGCTTAACGGGGGAAGCTGAAGATACGCAGTATTTT.

The chain recombines TRBV10-3 with TRBJ1-2, with TRBD1 as a possible D gene (5 bases). V dropped 5 bases and J dropped 7 bases, with 8 bases sitting between them. The germline CDR1 and CDR2 sequences are ENHRY and SYGVKD. The length of the CDR3 is 11 residues. CDR3 sequence: CAISRQFGYTF. The CDR3 DNA follows: TGTGCCATCAGTCGACAGTTTGGCTACACCTTC.

This sequence joins TRBV28 and TRBJ2-7; 9 nucleotides line up with TRBD1. The CDR3 is 16 residues long. The germline gives CDR1 MDHEN, CDR2 SYDVKM. V lost 5 bases, J lost 3 bases, and 11 bases stayed unmatched. Written as DNA, the CDR3 is TGTGCCAGCAGTGCAGTCGGGACAGGGCCCCTCTACGAGCAGTACTTC. It translates to CASSAVGTGPLYEQYF.

V gene TRBV29-1 combines with J gene TRBJ2-3, with D uncertain. Trimming took off 7 bases at V and 5 bases at J, with 7 bases between the two ends. CDR1 is SQVTM and CDR2 is ANQGSEA in the germline V gene. The CDR3 extends over 10 amino acids. In nucleotides, the CDR3 is TGCAGCGGGGTTATAGATACGCAGTATTTT. It yields the protein CSGVIDTQYF.

This clonotype was seen more than once but under ten times. This rearrangement joins TRBV7-9 to TRBJ2-1; D remains unclear. V lost 5 bases and J 9 bases, leaving 8 bases between the germline ends. The CDR3 contains 11 residues. Germline V lookup: CDR1 SEHNR, CDR2 FQNEAQ (reference sequence). CDR3 loop: CASSRDTEQFF. The CDR3 DNA reads as TGTGCCAGCAGCCGCGACACTGAGCAGTTCTTC.

This sequence joins TRBV28 and TRBJ2-2, with 9 positions matching TRBD2. The germline gives CDR1 MDHEN, CDR2 SYDVKM. The CDR3 contains 15 residues. V shed 2 bases and J 6 bases; nucleotides not matched to a gene: 4. DNA for the CDR3: TGTGCCAGCAGTTTACCTAGCGGGAATGCCGGGGAGCTGTTTTTT. Translating it yields CASSLPSGNAGELFF.

This clonotype was observed a few times. This sequence joins TRBV6-2 or TRBV6-3 and TRBJ2-7; the D is unclear. The CDR3 sequence is 14 residues long. Germline loops: CDR1 MNHEY, CDR2 SVGEGT. Trimming stripped 7 bases from V and 4 bases from J, with 17 bases between. The CDR3 is CASTNYREGYEQYF. The DNA of the CDR3 is TGTGCCAGCACCAACTACAGAGAAGGTTACGAGCAGTACTTC.

This clonotype turned up a few times. The rearrangement joins TRBV12-3 or TRBV12-4 to TRBJ1-6; D ambiguous. The CDR3 has 12 residues. The V gene lost 8 bases and the J gene lost 10 bases, with 12 bases spanning the gap. CDR3 amino acids: CASSRTGSPLHF. The CDR3 DNA reads TGTGCCAGCTCACGAACGGGATCACCCCTCCACTTT.

This rearrangement joins TRBV23-1 to TRBJ1-5; D call uncertain. Being an ORF, TRBV23-1 has a function that is uncertain. The ends were cut back, 11 bases at V and 0 bases at J, with 17 bases in the middle. CDR3 length: 15 amino acids. The CDR3 region has the DNA TGCGCCCGGAAAGGCCTCCGATATAGCAATCAGCCCCAGCATTTT. Translated: CARKGLRYSNQPQHF.

This chain connects TRBV19 to TRBJ2-5, with 7 positions matching TRBD1. The CDR3 has 16 amino acids. With 4 bases clipped from V and 3 bases from J, the junction kept 11 bases outside the gene matches. Per the germline V gene, CDR1 is LNHDA and CDR2 is SQIVND (reference sequence). CDR3 sequence: CASSSYGTDSEETQYF. In DNA, the CDR3 is TGTGCCAGTAGTAGTTATGGGACAGATTCCGAAGAGACCCAGTACTTC.

The rearrangement joins TRBV2 to TRBJ2-1; 11 positions match TRBD2. V dropped 4 bases and J dropped 8; count of bases not matched to a gene: 4. Germline values: CDR1 SNHLY, CDR2 FYNNEI. This CDR3 has 14 residues. The CDR3 loop reads CASSATSGIDEQFF. CDR3 nucleotide sequence: TGTGCCAGCAGTGCGACTAGCGGGATTGATGAGCAGTTCTTC.